Listed below are T cell receptor beta chains from one sample, sequenced in a study of Graves' ophthalmopathy and Graves' hyperthyroidism. TCRdb recomputed calls from the multiplex PCR reads with MiXCR, one row per CDR3 protein. Of about 340,000 distinct CDR3 sequences listed, roughly 16% are singletons. The specimen sequenced was peripheral blood. The receptors originated from an adult man with Graves' ophthalmopathy. Each CDR3 is given with its conserved first and last residue. Fields, in order: D gene, clone size, J gene, V gene, CDR3 protein, CDR3 DNA. The D gene is left open where the match is weak. Size values are once, few and many counts, or a class for expanded clones, and some rows have none.

d_call: -
clone_size: many
j_call: TRBJ2-5
v_call: TRBV6-2/TRBV6-3
cdr3_aa: CASSHWARGETQYF
cdr3_nt: TGTGCCAGCAGTCACTGGGCCCGGGGGGAGACCCAGTACTTC

d_call: -
clone_size: many
j_call: TRBJ2-7
v_call: TRBV5-5
cdr3_aa: CASSLVNDYEQYF
cdr3_nt: TGTGCCAGCAGCTTGGTGAACGACTACGAGCAGTACTTC

d_call: -
clone_size: -
j_call: TRBJ1-2
v_call: TRBV28
cdr3_aa: CASSPRIFRGISYGYTF
cdr3_nt: TGTGCCAGCAGCCCCAGGATCTTCAGGGGAATCTCCTATGGCTACACCTTC

d_call: -
clone_size: many
j_call: TRBJ2-2
v_call: TRBV6-5
cdr3_aa: CASSYGAGGIGELFF
cdr3_nt: TGTGCCAGCAGTTACGGGGCAGGGGGGATCGGGGAGCTGTTTTTT

d_call: TRBD1
clone_size: many
j_call: TRBJ1-1
v_call: TRBV7-2
cdr3_aa: CASSLADRGRTEAFF
cdr3_nt: TGTGCCAGCAGCTTAGCCGACAGGGGGAGGACTGAAGCTTTCTTT

d_call: TRBD1
clone_size: many
j_call: TRBJ1-2
v_call: TRBV30
cdr3_aa: CAWSMRGRNYGYTF
cdr3_nt: TGTGCCTGGAGTATGAGGGGGCGAAACTATGGCTACACCTTC

d_call: -
clone_size: many
j_call: TRBJ1-1
v_call: TRBV20-1
cdr3_aa: CSARDGTRTLKLFF
cdr3_nt: TGCAGTGCTAGAGATGGGACAAGGACACTGAAGCTTTTCTTT

d_call: TRBD2
clone_size: many
j_call: TRBJ2-7
v_call: TRBV12-3/TRBV12-4
cdr3_aa: CASSQDGGVSYEQYF
cdr3_nt: TGTGCCAGCAGCCAAGATGGGGGGGTCTCCTACGAGCAGTACTTC

d_call: -
clone_size: many
j_call: TRBJ2-7
v_call: TRBV7-2
cdr3_aa: CASSTLAGARNEQYF
cdr3_nt: TGTGCCAGCAGTACCCTCGCCGGGGCGCGGAACGAGCAGTACTTC

d_call: TRBD1
clone_size: few
j_call: TRBJ2-5
v_call: TRBV27
cdr3_aa: CASSADPRGETQYF
cdr3_nt: TGTGCCAGCAGTGCAGACCCCAGGGGGGAGACCCAGTACTTC

d_call: TRBD1
clone_size: many
j_call: TRBJ2-5
v_call: TRBV6-1
cdr3_aa: CASSGEQGSEETQYF
cdr3_nt: TGTGCCAGCAGTGGGGAACAGGGGTCGGAAGAGACCCAGTACTTC

d_call: -
clone_size: many
j_call: TRBJ1-1
v_call: TRBV9
cdr3_aa: CASSVEKNTEAFF
cdr3_nt: TGTGCCAGCAGCGTAGAAAAGAACACTGAAGCTTTCTTT

d_call: -
clone_size: many
j_call: TRBJ2-7
v_call: TRBV6-1
cdr3_aa: CASLPLIGGEQYF
cdr3_nt: TGTGCCAGTCTTCCCTTAATTGGGGGCGAGCAGTACTTC

d_call: TRBD2
clone_size: many
j_call: TRBJ2-5
v_call: TRBV11-2
cdr3_aa: CASSPDRPLAGGRGLETQYF
cdr3_nt: TGTGCCAGCAGTCCCGACCGCCCCCTGGCGGGGGGGCGAGGTCTGGAGACCCAGTACTTC

d_call: TRBD1
clone_size: -
j_call: TRBJ2-2
v_call: TRBV7-8
cdr3_aa: CASSPGTGLMGGELFF
cdr3_nt: TGTGCCAGCAGCCCCGGGACAGGGTTAATGGGCGGGGAGCTGTTTTTT

d_call: -
clone_size: many
j_call: TRBJ1-6
v_call: TRBV12-3/TRBV12-4
cdr3_aa: CASSPTNSSPLHF
cdr3_nt: TGTGCCAGCAGTCCAACCAACAGTTCACCCCTCCACTTT

d_call: TRBD2
clone_size: many
j_call: TRBJ2-7
v_call: TRBV20-1
cdr3_aa: CSARDPGGRYEQYF
cdr3_nt: TGCAGTGCTAGAGATCCAGGCGGGAGGTACGAGCAGTACTTC

d_call: -
clone_size: many
j_call: TRBJ1-3
v_call: TRBV18
cdr3_aa: CASSPLRENTIYF
cdr3_nt: TGTGCCAGCTCACCCCTGCGAGAAAACACCATATATTTT

d_call: -
clone_size: -
j_call: TRBJ1-2
v_call: TRBV6-1
cdr3_aa: CASSVRGNYGYIF
cdr3_nt: TGTGCCAGCAGTGTCAGGGGTAACTATGGCTACATCTTC

d_call: -
clone_size: many
j_call: TRBJ1-2
v_call: TRBV5-1
cdr3_aa: CASSSPEGSAYGYTF
cdr3_nt: TGCGCCAGCAGCTCGCCGGAGGGTTCGGCCTATGGCTACACCTTC

d_call: TRBD2
clone_size: many
j_call: TRBJ2-7
v_call: TRBV20-1
cdr3_aa: CSVEPLAGSSYEQYF
cdr3_nt: TGCAGTGTCGAGCCACTAGCGGGGAGCTCCTACGAGCAGTACTTC

d_call: TRBD1
clone_size: many
j_call: TRBJ2-5
v_call: TRBV11-2
cdr3_aa: CASSKGQLNQETQYF
cdr3_nt: TGTGCCAGCAGCAAGGGACAGCTGAACCAAGAGACCCAGTACTTC

d_call: -
clone_size: many
j_call: TRBJ1-6
v_call: TRBV7-2
cdr3_aa: CASSSEAKNSPLHF
cdr3_nt: TGTGCCAGCAGCTCCGAAGCAAAGAATTCACCCCTCCACTTT

d_call: TRBD1
clone_size: many
j_call: TRBJ1-1
v_call: TRBV6-2/TRBV6-3
cdr3_aa: CASSYPRTGLNTEAFF
cdr3_nt: TGTGCCAGCAGTTACCCCCGGACAGGGTTGAACACTGAAGCTTTCTTT

d_call: -
clone_size: many
j_call: TRBJ2-6
v_call: TRBV7-2
cdr3_aa: CASSLMVAGANVLTF
cdr3_nt: TGTGCCAGCAGCTTGATGGTCGCCGGGGCCAACGTCCTGACTTTC

d_call: -
clone_size: many
j_call: TRBJ1-1
v_call: TRBV20-1
cdr3_aa: CSARFGDAEAFF
cdr3_nt: TGCAGTGCTAGATTCGGGGACGCAGAAGCTTTCTTT

d_call: -
clone_size: many
j_call: TRBJ2-5
v_call: TRBV7-9
cdr3_aa: CASSLVPGVETQYF
cdr3_nt: TGTGCCAGCAGCTTAGTCCCTGGTGTAGAGACCCAGTACTTC

d_call: TRBD1
clone_size: many
j_call: TRBJ1-5
v_call: TRBV27
cdr3_aa: CASSLNRGSNQPQHF
cdr3_nt: TGTGCCAGCAGTTTAAACAGGGGGTCCAATCAGCCCCAGCATTTT

d_call: -
clone_size: many
j_call: TRBJ2-7
v_call: TRBV13
cdr3_aa: CASSSGLTAYEQYF
cdr3_nt: TGTGCCAGCAGCTCGGGACTGACCGCCTACGAGCAGTACTTC

d_call: -
clone_size: many
j_call: TRBJ1-3
v_call: TRBV20-1
cdr3_aa: CSARAGRSGNTIYF
cdr3_nt: TGCAGTGCTAGAGCCGGCCGTTCTGGAAACACCATATATTTT

d_call: TRBD2
clone_size: -
j_call: TRBJ2-7
v_call: TRBV6-1
cdr3_aa: CASILGLAGTYEQYF
cdr3_nt: TGTGCCAGCATACTAGGACTAGCGGGAACCTACGAGCAGTACTTC

d_call: TRBD2
clone_size: many
j_call: TRBJ2-2
v_call: TRBV5-1
cdr3_aa: CASSLNQAGGLTGELFF
cdr3_nt: TGCGCCAGCAGCCTGAATCAAGCGGGAGGACTTACCGGGGAGCTGTTTTTT

d_call: -
clone_size: many
j_call: TRBJ1-5
v_call: TRBV2
cdr3_aa: CASSVGPPNNQPQHF
cdr3_nt: TGTGCCAGCAGTGTAGGGCCTCCCAACAATCAGCCCCAGCATTTT

d_call: -
clone_size: -
j_call: TRBJ2-7
v_call: TRBV2
cdr3_aa: CASGVAEGYEQYF
cdr3_nt: TGTGCCAGCGGTGTGGCGGAGGGGTACGAGCAGTACTTC

d_call: TRBD1
clone_size: many
j_call: TRBJ1-6
v_call: TRBV6-1
cdr3_aa: CATRDRDGSPLHF
cdr3_nt: TGTGCCACCAGGGACAGGGACGGGTCACCCCTCCACTTT

d_call: -
clone_size: many
j_call: TRBJ2-7
v_call: TRBV20-1
cdr3_aa: CSASYRNHEQYF
cdr3_nt: TGCAGTGCTAGCTACAGGAACCACGAGCAGTACTTC

d_call: TRBD1
clone_size: many
j_call: TRBJ1-1
v_call: TRBV7-9
cdr3_aa: CASNRGRTEAFF
cdr3_nt: TGTGCCAGTAACAGGGGCCGGACTGAAGCTTTCTTT

d_call: -
clone_size: many
j_call: TRBJ2-2
v_call: TRBV29-1
cdr3_aa: CSIRLSGGPGELFF
cdr3_nt: TGCAGCATAAGACTATCGGGCGGACCCGGGGAGCTGTTTTTT

d_call: -
clone_size: many
j_call: TRBJ2-7
v_call: TRBV7-9
cdr3_aa: CASSSGTDSYEQYF
cdr3_nt: TGTGCCAGCAGCTCCGGGACGGATTCCTACGAGCAGTACTTC

d_call: -
clone_size: many
j_call: TRBJ1-1
v_call: TRBV5-1
cdr3_aa: CASSPMGPNTEAFF
cdr3_nt: TGCGCCAGCAGCCCCATGGGGCCGAACACTGAAGCTTTCTTT

d_call: -
clone_size: many
j_call: TRBJ1-1
v_call: TRBV25-1
cdr3_aa: CASSATGNTEAFF
cdr3_nt: TGTGCCAGCAGTGCCACAGGGAACACTGAAGCTTTCTTT

d_call: -
clone_size: many
j_call: TRBJ2-7
v_call: TRBV28
cdr3_aa: CATLHSGIYEQYF
cdr3_nt: TGTGCCACCCTACATTCGGGGATCTACGAGCAGTACTTC

d_call: -
clone_size: many
j_call: TRBJ1-5
v_call: TRBV5-1
cdr3_aa: CASRRGENQPQHF
cdr3_nt: TGCGCCAGCAGAAGAGGGGAGAATCAGCCCCAGCATTTT

d_call: TRBD2
clone_size: many
j_call: TRBJ2-1
v_call: TRBV30
cdr3_aa: CAWDPTSGRAGEQFF
cdr3_nt: TGTGCCTGGGACCCCACTAGCGGGAGGGCCGGTGAGCAGTTCTTC

d_call: -
clone_size: many
j_call: TRBJ2-7
v_call: TRBV10-3
cdr3_aa: CAISESGEQYF
cdr3_nt: TGTGCCATCAGTGAGTCGGGCGAGCAGTACTTC

d_call: TRBD1
clone_size: many
j_call: TRBJ1-2
v_call: TRBV30
cdr3_aa: CAWTWDRGTGGYTF
cdr3_nt: TGTGCCTGGACTTGGGACAGGGGGACGGGGGGCTACACCTTC

d_call: -
clone_size: many
j_call: TRBJ1-1
v_call: TRBV20-1
cdr3_aa: CSATQTGDTAHTEAFF
cdr3_nt: TGCAGTGCTACCCAAACCGGAGACACGGCCCACACTGAAGCTTTCTTT

d_call: -
clone_size: many
j_call: TRBJ2-5
v_call: TRBV6-5
cdr3_aa: CASSYSRTVKETQYF
cdr3_nt: TGTGCCAGCAGTTACTCCCGGACAGTGAAAGAGACCCAGTACTTC

d_call: TRBD1
clone_size: many
j_call: TRBJ2-6
v_call: TRBV6-2/TRBV6-3
cdr3_aa: CASSYLSGTGLSGANVLTF
cdr3_nt: TGTGCCAGCAGTTACCTATCTGGGACAGGGCTTTCTGGGGCCAACGTCCTGACTTTC

d_call: -
clone_size: many
j_call: TRBJ2-2
v_call: TRBV12-3/TRBV12-4
cdr3_aa: CASSIKTGLTGELFF
cdr3_nt: TGTGCCAGCAGTATTAAGACCGGGCTCACCGGGGAGCTGTTTTTT

d_call: -
clone_size: many
j_call: TRBJ1-1
v_call: TRBV18
cdr3_aa: CASSPRDTEAFF
cdr3_nt: TGTGCCAGCTCACCACGGGACACTGAAGCTTTCTTT

d_call: -
clone_size: many
j_call: TRBJ1-6
v_call: TRBV7-2
cdr3_aa: CASSPPYRTAADPSPLHF
cdr3_nt: TGTGCCAGCAGCCCACCGTATAGGACGGCGGCGGACCCTTCACCCCTCCACTTT

d_call: -
clone_size: few
j_call: TRBJ1-5
v_call: TRBV18
cdr3_aa: CASSLSTASNQPQHF
cdr3_nt: TGTGCCAGCTCACTTTCAACAGCGAGCAATCAGCCCCAGCATTTT

d_call: TRBD1
clone_size: many
j_call: TRBJ2-5
v_call: TRBV7-9
cdr3_aa: CASSPRQGRETQYF
cdr3_nt: TGTGCCAGCAGCCCGAGACAGGGAAGGGAGACCCAGTACTTC

d_call: -
clone_size: -
j_call: TRBJ1-1
v_call: TRBV9
cdr3_aa: CAISVGGGTEAFF
cdr3_nt: TGTGCCATCAGCGTCGGGGGGGGGACTGAAGCTTTCTTT

d_call: TRBD1
clone_size: -
j_call: TRBJ1-2
v_call: TRBV12-3/TRBV12-4
cdr3_aa: CASNRDRGSYGYTF
cdr3_nt: TGTGCCAGCAACCGGGACAGGGGGTCGTATGGCTACACCTTC

d_call: -
clone_size: many
j_call: TRBJ1-5
v_call: TRBV12-3/TRBV12-4
cdr3_aa: CASSPGTAFTEPQHF
cdr3_nt: TGTGCCAGCAGTCCAGGGACGGCTTTCACGGAGCCCCAGCATTTT

d_call: -
clone_size: many
j_call: TRBJ1-2
v_call: TRBV15
cdr3_aa: CATSSDTGTRYGYTF
cdr3_nt: TGTGCCACCAGCAGCGATACCGGGACACGATATGGCTACACCTTC